The clone carrying this TCR beta chain was seen repeatedly, ten times or more. The antigen is unknown. Trimming cost V 1 base and J 6 bases, with 16 bases left between them. The germline gives CDR1 LGHNA, CDR2 YNFKEQ. The CDR3 has 16 amino acids. This record belongs to a study of T-cell memory formation after mild COVID-19. Study-level background: The study found TCR clusters largely donor specific.

5'RACE with constant-segment primers yielded barcoded, UMI-tagged TCR alpha and TCR beta cDNA libraries. TCRdb used MiXCR to reprocess the 5' RACE reads, holding one entry per CDR3 protein. The table lists thousands of distinct CDR3 sequences, about 18% of them singletons. Study results and caveats: Prior to infection, memory already included some responding clones, suggesting cross-reactive memory joined.

Sequenced input: PBMCs or a T cell subset sorted from them (not recorded which). The rearrangement uses TRBV4-2 and TRBJ1-5; D is ambiguous. This receptor was identified in an adult woman who had mild COVID-19 (a few samples of this study predate the infection). Cell type and time point are not known. CDR3 DNA sequence: TGTGCCAGCAGCCAAGGGGAGAATGGAGGAATTCAGCCCCAGCATTTT. Translation gives CASSQGENGGIQPQHF.